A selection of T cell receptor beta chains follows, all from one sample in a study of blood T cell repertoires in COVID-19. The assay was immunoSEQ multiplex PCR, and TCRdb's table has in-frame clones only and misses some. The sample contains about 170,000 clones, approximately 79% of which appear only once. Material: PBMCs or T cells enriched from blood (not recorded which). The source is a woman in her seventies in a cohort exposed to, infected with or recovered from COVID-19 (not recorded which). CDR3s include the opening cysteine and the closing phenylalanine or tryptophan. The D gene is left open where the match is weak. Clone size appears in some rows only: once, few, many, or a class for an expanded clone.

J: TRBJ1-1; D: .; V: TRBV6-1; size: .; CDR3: CASSEASSGAFF; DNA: TGTGCCAGCAGTGAAGCCTCATCCGGAGCTTTCTTT
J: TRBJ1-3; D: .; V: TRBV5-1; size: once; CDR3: CASSLGTIGNTIYF; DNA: TGCGCCAGCAGCTTGGGGACAATCGGAAACACCATATATTTT
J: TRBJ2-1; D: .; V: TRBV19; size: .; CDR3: CASSKSDSLNEQFF; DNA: TGTGCCAGTAGCAAAAGCGACTCCCTCAATGAGCAGTTCTTC
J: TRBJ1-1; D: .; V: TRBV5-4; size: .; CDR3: CASSLASGAQEAFF; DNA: TGTGCCAGCAGCTTGGCGTCAGGGGCCCAGGAAGCTTTCTTT
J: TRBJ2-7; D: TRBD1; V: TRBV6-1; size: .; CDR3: CASSEGDRINYEQYF; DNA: TGTGCCAGCAGTGAAGGGGACAGGATCAACTACGAGCAGTACTTC
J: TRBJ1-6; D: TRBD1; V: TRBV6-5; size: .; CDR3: CASSRGQGGSPLHF; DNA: TGTGCCAGCAGTAGGGGACAGGGAGGTTCACCCCTCCACTTT
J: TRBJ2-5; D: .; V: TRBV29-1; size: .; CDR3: CSADRQETQYF; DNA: TGCAGCGCCGACAGACAAGAGACCCAGTACTTC
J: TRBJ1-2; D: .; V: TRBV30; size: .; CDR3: CAWSVQWARNYGYTF; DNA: TGTGCCTGGAGCGTTCAATGGGCCAGGAACTATGGCTACACCTTC
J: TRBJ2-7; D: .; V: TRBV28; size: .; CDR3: CASSLSGYEQYF; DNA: TGTGCCAGCAGTTTATCGGGTTACGAGCAGTACTTC
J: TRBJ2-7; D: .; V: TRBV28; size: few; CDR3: CASSSPRLIYF; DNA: TGTGCCAGCAGTTCCCCCAGACTGATCTACTTT
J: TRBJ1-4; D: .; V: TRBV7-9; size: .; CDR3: CASSLETSANEKLFF; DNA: TGTGCCAGCAGCTTAGAGACATCGGCTAATGAAAAACTGTTTTTT
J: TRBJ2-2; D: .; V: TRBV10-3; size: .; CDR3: CAITTTETLNTGELFF; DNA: TGTGCCATCACTACGACAGAAACACTGAACACCGGGGAGCTGTTTTTT
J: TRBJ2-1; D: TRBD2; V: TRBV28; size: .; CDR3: CASGDTGTSVLDNEQFF; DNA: TGTGCCAGCGGAGACACCGGGACTAGCGTTTTGGACAATGAGCAGTTCTTC
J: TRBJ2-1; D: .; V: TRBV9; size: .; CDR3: CASSVAGMNEQFF; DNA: TGTGCCAGCAGCGTAGCCGGGATGAATGAGCAGTTCTTC
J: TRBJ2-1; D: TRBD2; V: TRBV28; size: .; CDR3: CASIQPGLPHNEQFF; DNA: TGTGCCAGCATCCAACCGGGACTACCTCACAATGAGCAGTTCTTC
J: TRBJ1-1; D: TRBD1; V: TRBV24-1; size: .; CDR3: CATSDSRTGREAFF; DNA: TGTGCCACCAGTGATTCTCGGACAGGGAGGGAGGCTTTCTTT
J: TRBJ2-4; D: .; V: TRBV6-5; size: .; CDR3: CASSYSSGAKNIQYF; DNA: TGTGCCAGCAGTTACTCGAGCGGAGCCAAAAACATTCAGTACTTC
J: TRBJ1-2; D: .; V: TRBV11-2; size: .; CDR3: CASSSGGNYGYTF; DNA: TGTGCCAGCAGCAGCGGGGGGAACTATGGCTACACCTTC
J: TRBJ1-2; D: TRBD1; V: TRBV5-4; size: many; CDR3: CASRSETGAAGYTF; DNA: TGTGCCAGCAGGTCAGAGACAGGGGCGGCTGGCTACACCTTC
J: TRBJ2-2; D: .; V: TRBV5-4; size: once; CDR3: CASSLGAPVGPEELFF; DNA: TGTGCCAGCAGCTTGGGAGCTCCTGTGGGGCCAGAGGAGCTGTTTTTT
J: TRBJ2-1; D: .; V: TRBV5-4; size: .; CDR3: CASSPRTTGGYNEQFF; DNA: TGTGCCAGCAGCCCCCGGACTACCGGGGGTTACAATGAGCAGTTCTTC
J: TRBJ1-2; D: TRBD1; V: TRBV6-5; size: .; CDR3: CASSRTGPHYGYTF; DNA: TGTGCCAGCAGTCGGACAGGCCCTCACTATGGCTACACCTTC
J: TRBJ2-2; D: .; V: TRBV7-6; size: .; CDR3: CASSPLGGDTGELFF; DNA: TGTGCCAGCAGTCCCCTCGGGGGTGACACCGGGGAGCTGTTTTTT
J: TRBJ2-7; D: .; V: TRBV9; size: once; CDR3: CASSVAPNRAGNEQYF; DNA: TGTGCCAGCAGCGTAGCCCCTAACAGGGCCGGCAACGAGCAGTACTTC
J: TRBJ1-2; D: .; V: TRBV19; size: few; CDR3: CASSLRDRQYGYTF; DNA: TGTGCCAGTAGTTTAAGAGACCGACAGTATGGCTACACCTTC
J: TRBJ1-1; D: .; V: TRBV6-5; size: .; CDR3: CASTRRDVVNTEAFF; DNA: TGTGCCAGCACGCGCCGAGATGTGGTGAACACTGAAGCTTTCTTT
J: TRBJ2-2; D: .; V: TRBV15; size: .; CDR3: CATSRSDLVTGELFF; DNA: TGTGCCACCAGCAGGTCAGATTTGGTGACCGGGGAGCTGTTTTTT
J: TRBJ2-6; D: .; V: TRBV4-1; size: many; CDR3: CASSPISGGANVLTF; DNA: TGCGCCAGCAGTCCGATTTCCGGTGGGGCCAACGTCCTGACTTTC
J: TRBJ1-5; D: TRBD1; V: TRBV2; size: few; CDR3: CASRGTGDQPQHF; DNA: TGTGCCAGCAGGGGGACAGGGGACCAGCCCCAGCATTTT
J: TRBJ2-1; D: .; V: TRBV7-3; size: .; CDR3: CASSPRPNPYNEQFF; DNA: TGTGCCAGCAGCCCGCGCCCGAACCCCTACAATGAGCAGTTCTTC
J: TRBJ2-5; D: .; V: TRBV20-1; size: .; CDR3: CSARDIQGQYF; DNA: TGCAGTGCTAGAGATATTCAGGGGCAGTACTTC
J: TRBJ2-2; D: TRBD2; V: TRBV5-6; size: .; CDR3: CASSRSGSGTGELFF; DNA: TGTGCCAGCAGCAGGAGCGGGAGTGGAACCGGGGAGCTGTTTTTT
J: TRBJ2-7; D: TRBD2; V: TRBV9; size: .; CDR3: CASSVASGPFYEQYF; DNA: TGTGCCAGCAGCGTAGCTAGCGGACCCTTCTACGAGCAGTACTTC
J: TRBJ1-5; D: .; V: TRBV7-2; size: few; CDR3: CASSLVGGRSNQPQHF; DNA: TGTGCCAGCAGCTTAGTCGGAGGGAGAAGCAATCAGCCCCAGCATTTT
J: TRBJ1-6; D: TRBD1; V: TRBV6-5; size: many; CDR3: CASKLGQGFRSPLHF; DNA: TGTGCCAGCAAACTGGGACAGGGGTTTCGTTCACCCCTCCACTTT
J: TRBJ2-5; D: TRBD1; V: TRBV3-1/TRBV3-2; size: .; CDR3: CASKMTDRGETQYF; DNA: TGTGCCAGCAAAATGACGGACAGGGGGGAGACCCAGTACTTC
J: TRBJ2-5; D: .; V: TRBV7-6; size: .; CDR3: CASSYTQDMAETQYF; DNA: TGTGCCAGCAGCTACACACAGGACATGGCGGAGACCCAGTACTTC
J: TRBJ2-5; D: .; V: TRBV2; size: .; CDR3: CASTGGGRGELQETQYF; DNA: TGTGCCAGCACGGGAGGGGGCAGGGGGGAACTACAAGAGACCCAGTACTTC
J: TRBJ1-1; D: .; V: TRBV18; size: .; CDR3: CASSEIPTTAGGVNTEAFF; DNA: TGTGCCAGCTCCGAAATACCTACGACCGCGGGGGGGGTGAACACTGAAGCTTTCTTT
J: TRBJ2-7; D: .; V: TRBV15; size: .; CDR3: CATSRGRENEQYF; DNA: TGTGCCACCAGCAGAGGGAGGGAAAACGAGCAGTACTTC